Presented here are 32 T cell receptor beta chains from one specimen sequenced in a study of shared clonotypes between healthy human individuals. Repertoires were generated with immunoSEQ multiplex PCR, while TCRdb's copy carries only in-frame clones and drops some. The data contain under 1,100,000 clones, about 84% of them singletons. The source material was memory CD4+ T cells from PBMCs. Subset meaning: CD45RA-negative fraction. These receptors were taken from a man between 18 and 35 years old in good health. Some clones in this sample may be carry-over from other donors' samples.

This clone appeared a few times. The chain recombines TRBV4-3 with TRBJ2-7; 13 nucleotides line up with TRBD2. CDR1 and CDR2 from the germline V gene are LGHNA and YSLEER. V lost 3 bases to trimming and J lost 1 base; unmatched junction nucleotides: 0. This CDR3 spans 15 amino acids. CDR3 in amino acids: CASSQTSGGSYEQYF. The CDR3 bases are TGCGCCAGCAGCCAGACTAGCGGGGGGTCCTACGAGCAGTACTTC.

The gene calls are TRBV5-1 and TRBJ2-1; TRBD2 matches at 9 bases. CDR1 is SGHRS and CDR2 is YFSETQ in the germline V gene. This CDR3 has 18 amino acids. The V segment lost 4 bases and the J segment 0 bases; nucleotides outside the gene matches: 11. The CDR3, as DNA: TGCGCCAGCAGCCCGGGGACTAGCTCGTGGAGCTCCTACAATGAGCAGTTCTTC. Translating it yields CASSPGTSSWSSYNEQFF. The complete variable domain, with remaining parts taken from reference TRBV5-1 and TRBJ2-1, reads KAGVTQTPRYLIKTRGQQVTLSCSPISGHRSVSWYQQTPGQGLQFLFEYFSETQRNKGNFPGRFSGRQFSNSRSEMNVSTLELGDSALYLCASSPGTSSWSSYNEQFFGPGTRLTVL.

The chain uses TRBV15 and TRBJ1-1, with 7 positions matching TRBD1. CDR3 length: 19 amino acids. The V gene's germline CDR1 is LNHNV and CDR2 YYDKDF (reference sequence). After removal of 3 bases from V and 3 bases from J, the junction contained 19 bases not matched to a gene. CDR3 sequence (DNA): TGTGCCACCAGCAGGCGCGTCCGACAGGGCCGGGAGGGGGACACTGAAGCTTTCTTT. Its protein is CATSRRVRQGREGDTEAFF.

The chain is built from TRBV5-1 and TRBJ2-7; D might be TRBD2 (5 bases). Germline V gene sequence: CDR1 SGHRS, CDR2 YFSETQ. This CDR3 spans 14 amino acids. The V gene lost 2 bases and the J gene lost 0 bases, with 9 bases spanning the gap. The CDR3, as DNA: TGCGCCAGCAGCTTCCGACTAACCTCCTACGAGCAGTACTTC. It translates to CASSFRLTSYEQYF.

The chain carries TRBV5-4 and TRBJ2-2; no definite D call. V dropped 2 bases and J dropped 6 bases, with 8 bases sitting between them. The CDR3 extends over 13 amino acids. CDR1 is SGHNT, CDR2 YYREEE, per germline (reference sequence). The CDR3 sequence: CASSFGFPGELFF. DNA for the CDR3: TGTGCCAGCAGCTTTGGGTTCCCCGGGGAGCTGTTTTTT.

The chain links TRBV2 to TRBJ1-1, with D unresolved. Looked up from germline, CDR1 is SNHLY and CDR2 is FYNNEI. CDR3 length: 13 amino acids. With 8 bases removed from V and 5 bases from J, the gap between germline ends came to 15 bases. The CDR3 protein is CASDGERGTEAFF. CDR3 nucleotide sequence: TGTGCCAGCGACGGTGAAAGAGGGACTGAAGCTTTCTTT.

The chain couples TRBV4-2 to TRBJ1-2; TRBD1 might be the D (5 bases). With 4 bases removed from V and 4 bases from J, the gap between germline ends came to 13 bases. Germline V lookup: CDR1 LGHNA, CDR2 YNFKEQ. The CDR3 loop spans 14 amino acids. The CDR3 DNA sequence: TGTGCCAGCAGCCGGGGGGGTGGGACCTATGGCTACACCTTC. As protein: CASSRGGGTYGYTF.

The chain is built from TRBV4-1 and TRBJ1-6; D is unclear. CDR3 length: 18 residues. Germline V gene data show CDR1 as MGHRA and CDR2 as YSYEKL. Trimming removed 1 base at V and 1 base at J, with 14 bases between. CDR3 protein: CASSQVLPGISYNSPLHF. In nucleotides, the CDR3 is TGCGCCAGCAGCCAAGTCCTCCCTGGGATTTCCTATAATTCACCCCTCCACTTT.

The chain employs TRBV19 and TRBJ2-7; tentatively, D is TRBD1 or TRBD2 (6 bases each). CDR3 size: 15 residues. Trimming stripped 0 bases from V and 6 bases from J, with 15 bases between. Germline V lookup: CDR1 LNHDA, CDR2 SQIVND (reference sequence). CDR3 protein: CASSIDRGTLVEQYF. CDR3 nucleotide sequence: TGTGCCAGTAGTATAGATAGGGGGACTCTCGTCGAGCAGTACTTC.

The chain joins TRBV7-2 to TRBJ2-5; D uncertain. The CDR3 extends over 14 amino acids. Germline loops: CDR1 SGHTA, CDR2 FQGNSA. Trimming removed 4 bases from V and 1 base from J, with 10 bases in between. The CDR3 sequence: CASSSHWVQETQYF. The CDR3 coding sequence is TGTGCCAGCAGCTCCCACTGGGTCCAAGAGACCCAGTACTTC.

The V gene is TRBV21-1, the J gene TRBJ2-3; the table gives TRBD2 as D, unverified against the DNA. TRBV21-1 is noted as a pseudogene. This CDR3 spans 14 amino acids. The CDR3 here is CASRGLAGADTQYF. The DNA for the CDR3 is TGTGCCAGCAGGGGACTAGCGGGAGCCGATACGCAGTATTTT.

This chain connects TRBV5-4 to TRBJ2-5; the match to TRBD2 covers 7 bases. Trimming removed 0 bases from V and 3 bases from J; junction bases left unmatched: 8. Germline V CDR1 and CDR2: SGHNT, YYREEE (reference sequence). This CDR3 has 16 residues. The DNA for the CDR3 is TGTGCCAGCAGCTTGGGGCTAGCGGAAGGAGAAGAGACCCAGTACTTC. It specifies CASSLGLAEGEETQYF.

Regarding this clone: Just one base apart from a much larger clone, this may be a read error. The V and J genes are TRBV5-1 and TRBJ2-7; 10 bases map to TRBD1. Germline V CDR1 and CDR2: SGHRS, YFSETQ. The CDR3 runs to 15 residues. V trimming: 4 bases; J trimming: 2 bases; junction bases outside the gene matches: 6. In nucleotides, the CDR3 is TGCGCCAGCAGCGCCCCCGGGACAGGGGCCTACGAGCAGTACTTC. Translated: CASSAPGTGAYEQYF. Full variable domain (rest looked up from reference TRBV5-1 and TRBJ2-7): KAGVTQTPRYLIKTRGQQVTLSCSPISGHRSVSWYQQTPGQGLQFLFEYFSETQRNKGNFPGRFSGRQFSNSRSEMNVSTLELGDSALYLCASSAPGTGAYEQYFGPGTRLTVT.

J is TRBJ1-2 and V is TRBV30, with TRBD1 identical over 9 bases. There are 13 residues in the CDR3. Per germline, CDR1 GTSNPN and CDR2 SVGIG (reference sequence). V was pared by 4 bases and J by 3 bases, with 3 bases of the junction left unmatched. The chain's CDR3 is CAWTDRGDYGYTF. For the CDR3, the DNA is TGTGCCTGGACGGACAGGGGCGACTATGGCTACACCTTC.

The chain carries TRBV30 and TRBJ1-5; D is undetermined. Germline V gene data show CDR1 as GTSNPN and CDR2 as SVGIG (reference sequence). V gave up 1 base and J gave up 3 bases, with 7 bases separating them. This CDR3 is 13 amino acids long. DNA of the CDR3: TGTGCCTGGAGTGAAAGCCACAATCAGCCCCAGCATTTT. Its translation is CAWSESHNQPQHF.

About this clone: A single base separates this from a much larger clone, so it may be a read error. The chain combines TRBV14 with TRBJ1-2, with 9 nucleotides matching TRBD1. The J segment lost 1 base and the V segment lost 4 bases, leaving 1 base of the junction unmatched. The CDR3 has 14 amino acids. Looked up from germline, CDR1 is SGHDN and CDR2 is FVKESK. The DNA for the CDR3 is TGTGCCAGCAGCCCGGACAGGGGTAACTATGGCTACACCTTC. This gives the protein CASSPDRGNYGYTF.

This chain joins TRBV7-3 and TRBJ2-1; the D gene is possibly TRBD1 (6 bases). Germline V lookup: CDR1 SGHTA, CDR2 FQGTGA. The CDR3 is made up of 12 amino acids. The V and J ends lost 1 base and 10 bases respectively, with 8 bases between them. The CDR3: CASSLNQGEQFF. For the CDR3, the DNA is TGTGCCAGCAGCTTAAATCAGGGGGAGCAGTTCTTC.

The rearrangement links TRBV5-4 to TRBJ1-2; no reliable D call. The length of the CDR3 is 14 residues. Between the trimmed V and J ends, which lost 0 bases and 3 bases, there was a span of 9 bases. The V gene's germline CDR1 is SGHNT and CDR2 YYREEE (reference sequence). The chain's CDR3 is CASSLALEDYGYTF. The DNA of the CDR3 is TGTGCCAGCAGCTTGGCCCTCGAGGACTATGGCTACACCTTC.

The sample holds a few counts of this clone. The rearrangement joins TRBV7-9 to TRBJ2-1, with 9 bases aligning to TRBD2. J gave up 8 bases and V 5 bases, and 7 bases lay outside the gene matches. This CDR3 has 14 residues. The germline CDR1 and CDR2 sequences are SEHNR and FQNEAQ (reference sequence). The CDR3 nucleotides read TGTGCCAGCAGCACGAGCGGGGGGCTGGATGAGCAGTTCTTC. Translating gives CASSTSGGLDEQFF.

The chain recombines TRBV4-3 with TRBJ2-3, with D unresolved. CDR3 length equals 14 residues. Germline V lookup: CDR1 LGHNA, CDR2 YSLEER. The V and J ends lost 4 bases and 4 bases respectively, with 12 bases between them. CDR3 nucleotides: TGCGCCAGCAGCCCCCAAACCCCCCCAGATACGCAGTATTTT. As protein: CASSPQTPPDTQYF.

The chain employs TRBV28 and TRBJ1-2; no clear D. In germline, CDR1 is MDHEN, CDR2 SYDVKM. This CDR3 comprises 11 residues. Trimming took 2 bases from V and 5 from J, leaving 3 bases between them. As DNA, the CDR3 is TGTGCCAGCAGTTTAGAGTATGGCTACACCTTC. This encodes CASSLEYGYTF.

The table lists this clone with many counts. The chain is built from TRBV7-2 and TRBJ1-5; D call uncertain. V lost 4 bases and J lost 3, with 10 bases in between. The CDR3 has 14 amino acids. Germline lookup yields CDR1 SGHTA and CDR2 FQGNSA. DNA for the CDR3: TGTGCCAGCAGCTATGGAGGGCTCAATCAGCCCCAGCATTTT. It translates to CASSYGGLNQPQHF. Filled out from reference TRBV7-2 and TRBJ1-5, the complete variable domain reads GAGVSQSPSNKVTEKGKDVELRCDPISGHTALYWYRQSLGQGLEFLIYFQGNSAPDKSGLPSDRFSAERTGGSVSTLTIQRTQQEDSAVYLCASSYGGLNQPQHFGDGTRLSIL.

The chain recombines TRBV5-4 with TRBJ2-3, with D possibly being TRBD2 (6 bases). The CDR3 length is 14 residues. Trimming pared 3 bases from V and 7 bases from J, leaving 15 bases between. Looked up from germline, CDR1 is SGHNT and CDR2 is YYREEE (reference sequence). The CDR3 spells CASSSTTSPHTQYF. The DNA for the CDR3 is TGTGCCAGCAGCTCGACGACTAGTCCGCATACGCAGTATTTT.

The genes are TRBV30 and TRBJ2-2; no clear D gene. Germline V CDR1 and CDR2: GTSNPN, SVGIG (reference sequence). This CDR3 is built from 13 residues. Trimming pared 6 bases from V and 1 base from J, leaving 9 bases between. The CDR3 nucleotides are TGTGCCTGCCCGGTAAAGAACACCGGGGAGCTGTTTTTT. It specifies CACPVKNTGELFF.

A word on this clone: This sample also contains other DNA sequences that code for the same CDR3. The chain employs TRBV19 and TRBJ1-1; possibly TRBD1 for D (5 bases). Trimming pared 1 base from V and 5 bases from J, leaving 8 bases between. In germline, CDR1 is LNHDA, CDR2 SQIVND (reference sequence). This CDR3 is built from 13 residues. The CDR3 reads CASSIGRGTEAFF. In DNA form, the CDR3 reads TGTGCCAGTAGTATAGGGAGGGGAACTGAAGCTTTCTTT.

This clone has just one count. The J gene is TRBJ1-3, the V gene TRBV11-2; no reliable D call. Germline CDR1 SGHAT, CDR2 FQNNGV. This CDR3 has 16 amino acids. Trimming cost V 5 bases and J 0 bases, with 14 bases left between them. In DNA, the CDR3 is TGTGCCAGCAGCATAGGACCCGTTAGCTCTGGAAACACCATATATTTT. It codes for CASSIGPVSSGNTIYF.

V usage is TRBV7-2 and J usage is TRBJ1-2; a possible D gene is TRBD1 (5 bases). The CDR3 has 13 residues. Trimming removed 10 bases from V and 1 base from J, with 13 bases in between. CDR1 is SGHTA and CDR2 is FQGNSA in the germline V gene. As DNA, the CDR3 is TGTGCCACTCGCGGGGCAAGTAACTATGGCTACACCTTC. Its protein product is CATRGASNYGYTF.

A single count supports this clone. The chain employs TRBV19 and TRBJ2-7; D uncertain. V was cut by 5 bases and J by 2 bases, with 19 bases left in between. Per germline, CDR1 LNHDA and CDR2 SQIVND (reference sequence). This CDR3 region has 16 residues. CDR3 bases: TGTGCCAGTAGTGCCGGCCCCGGGCCTACCACCTACGAGCAGTACTTC. This translates into CASSAGPGPTTYEQYF.

The chain uses TRBV7-9 and TRBJ1-1; 7 bases are a match to TRBD1. Germline V gene lookup returns CDR1 SEHNR and CDR2 FQNEAQ (reference sequence). This CDR3 contains 13 residues. V lost 5 bases to trimming and J lost 5 bases; unmatched junction nucleotides: 5. The DNA for the CDR3 is TGTGCCAGCAGCAGGGGGCGCGGGACTGAAGCTTTCTTT. This translates into CASSRGRGTEAFF.

A few counts support this clone. This sequence joins TRBV2 and TRBJ1-5, with D uncertain. Germline V gene lookup returns CDR1 SNHLY and CDR2 FYNNEI. V was pared by 11 bases and J by 1 base, with 9 bases between. The CDR3 runs to 12 residues. Here the CDR3 DNA reads TGTGCCGTCCGGAACAGCAATCAGCCCCAGCATTTT. Amino acids: CAVRNSNQPQHF.

V gene TRBV6-1 combines with J gene TRBJ2-3, with D tentatively TRBD2 (5 bases). Germline assignment: CDR1 MNHNS and CDR2 SASEGT. This CDR3 contains 16 residues. Trimming left V 2 bases short and J 8 bases short, with 20 bases between. The CDR3 spells CASSEWIREGEGTQYF. In nucleotides, the CDR3 is TGTGCCAGCAGTGAATGGATTAGAGAAGGCGAGGGTACGCAGTATTTT.

V and J are TRBV28 and TRBJ2-3, with D perhaps assigned TRBD1 or TRBD2 (5 bases each). V was cut by 4 bases and J by 2 bases, with 19 bases left in between. This CDR3 has 17 residues. Germline CDR1 reads MDHEN; CDR2 reads SYDVKM. As DNA, the CDR3 is TGTGCCAGCAGTTCAGAGGGGAAGAAGCCCCTCACAGATACGCAGTATTTT. Its protein product is CASSSEGKKPLTDTQYF.